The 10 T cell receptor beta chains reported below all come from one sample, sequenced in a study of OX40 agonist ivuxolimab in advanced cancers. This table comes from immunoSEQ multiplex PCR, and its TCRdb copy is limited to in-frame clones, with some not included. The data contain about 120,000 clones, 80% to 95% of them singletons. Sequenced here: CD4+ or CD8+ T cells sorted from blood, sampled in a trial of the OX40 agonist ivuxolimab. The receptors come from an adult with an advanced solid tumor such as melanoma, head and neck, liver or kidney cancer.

CDR3 in DNA: TGTGCCAGCAGTTCTCCGTCGACAGGGAACACTGAAGCTTTCTTT. It is translated as CASSSPSTGNTEAFF. The chain recombines TRBV28 with TRBJ1-1; a weak D match, TRBD1 (6 bases). V dropped 4 bases and J dropped 1 base, with 13 bases sitting between them. CDR3 length: 15 amino acids. CDR1 is MDHEN, CDR2 SYDVKM, per germline.

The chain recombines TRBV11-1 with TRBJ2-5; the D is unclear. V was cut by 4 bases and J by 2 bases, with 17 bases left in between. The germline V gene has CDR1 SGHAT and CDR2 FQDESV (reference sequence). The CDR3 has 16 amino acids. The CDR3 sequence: CASSSSWATRQETQYF. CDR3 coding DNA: TGTGCCAGCAGCTCGAGTTGGGCCACCCGGCAAGAGACCCAGTACTTC.

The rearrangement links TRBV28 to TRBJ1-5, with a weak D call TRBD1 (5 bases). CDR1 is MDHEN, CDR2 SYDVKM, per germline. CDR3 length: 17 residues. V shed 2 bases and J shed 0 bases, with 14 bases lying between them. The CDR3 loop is CASSLTWGMISNQPQHF. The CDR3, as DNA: TGTGCCAGCAGTTTAACGTGGGGGATGATTAGCAATCAGCCCCAGCATTTT.

DNA of the CDR3: TGTGCCAGCAGCGCCGACGGGGGGTTGAAACGAAACACCATATATTTT. Translation: CASSADGGLKRNTIYF. The chain uses TRBV7-2 and TRBJ1-3; a weak D match, TRBD1 (5 bases). The V and J ends lost 5 bases and 5 bases respectively, with 19 bases between them. This CDR3 comprises 16 residues. From germline, CDR1 is SGHTA and CDR2 FQGNSA.

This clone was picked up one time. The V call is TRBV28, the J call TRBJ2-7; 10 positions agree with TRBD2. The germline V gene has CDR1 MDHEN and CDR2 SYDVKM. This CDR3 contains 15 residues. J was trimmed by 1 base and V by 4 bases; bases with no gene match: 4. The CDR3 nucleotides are TGTGCCAGCAGTTCGGCTAGCGGGAGTTCCTACGAGCAGTACTTC. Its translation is CASSSASGSSYEQYF.

The DNA for the CDR3 is TGTGCCAGCAGTCGCCGACAGAACACTGAAGCTTTCTTT. As protein: CASSRRQNTEAFF. The chain joins TRBV28 to TRBJ1-1; unclear D gene. Germline V lookup: CDR1 MDHEN, CDR2 SYDVKM. The CDR3 runs to 13 residues. The V and J ends lost 5 bases and 1 base respectively, with 8 bases between them.

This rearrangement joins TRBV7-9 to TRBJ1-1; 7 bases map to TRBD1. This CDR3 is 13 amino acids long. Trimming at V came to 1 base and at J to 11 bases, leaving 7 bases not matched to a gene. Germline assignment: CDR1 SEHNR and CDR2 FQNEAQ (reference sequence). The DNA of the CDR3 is TGTGCCAGCAGCTTAGTCGGTCAGGGGGGTGCTTTCTTT. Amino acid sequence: CASSLVGQGGAFF.

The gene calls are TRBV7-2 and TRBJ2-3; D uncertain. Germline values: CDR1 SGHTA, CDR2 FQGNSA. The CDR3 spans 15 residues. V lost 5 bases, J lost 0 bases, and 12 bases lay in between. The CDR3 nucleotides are TGTGCCAGCAGCCCTCTTCTACAGAGCACAGATACGCAGTATTTT. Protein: CASSPLLQSTDTQYF.

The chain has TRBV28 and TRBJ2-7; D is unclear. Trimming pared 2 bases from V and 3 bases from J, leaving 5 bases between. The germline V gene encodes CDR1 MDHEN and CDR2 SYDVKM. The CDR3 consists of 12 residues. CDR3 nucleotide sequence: TGTGCCAGCAGTTTACCCTTCTACGAGCAGTACTTC. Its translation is CASSLPFYEQYF.

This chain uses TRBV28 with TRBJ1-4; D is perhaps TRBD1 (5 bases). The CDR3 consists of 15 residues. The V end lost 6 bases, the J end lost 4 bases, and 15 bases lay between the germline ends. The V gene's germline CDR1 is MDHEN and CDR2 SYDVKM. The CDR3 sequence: CASRGEGALNEKLFF. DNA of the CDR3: TGTGCCAGCAGGGGAGAAGGGGCCCTTAATGAAAAACTGTTTTTT.